These 2 T cell receptor beta chains were sequenced from one sample in a study of T-cell memory formation after mild COVID-19. MiXCR was run by TCRdb on the 5' RACE reads, yielding one entry per CDR3 protein. The sample has roughly 310,000 distinct CDR3 sequences, around 15% seen once; the top ten hold 20% to 25%. Sequenced material: PBMCs or a T cell subset sorted from them (not recorded which). The receptors stem from a man aged 18 to 29 who had mild COVID-19 (a few samples of this study predate the infection). Cell type and time point are not known.

This clonotype was seen more than once but under ten times. The chain links TRBV9 to TRBJ2-1; 12 bases agree with TRBD2. V lost 3 bases to trimming and J lost 10 bases; unmatched junction nucleotides: 11. The V gene's germline CDR1 is SGDLS and CDR2 YYNGEE. This CDR3 has 16 residues. CDR3 loop: CASSDGLAGRKGEQFF. CDR3 DNA sequence: TGTGCCAGCAGCGATGGACTAGCGGGGAGAAAGGGGGAGCAGTTCTTC. Together with reference TRBV9 and TRBJ2-1, the CDR3 gives the full variable domain: DSGVTQTPKHLITATGQRVTLRCSPRSGDLSVYWYQQSLDQGLQFLIQYYNGEERAKGNILERFSAQQFPDLHSELNLSSLELGDSALYFCASSDGLAGRKGEQFFGPGTRLTVL.

This clonotype has only a few counts. The CDR3 reads CASRRQGTEQYF. The CDR3, as DNA: TGTGCCAGCAGAAGACAGGGAACCGAGCAGTACTTC. V and J are TRBV6-5 and TRBJ2-7, with 7 bases matching TRBD1. The CDR3 has 12 amino acids. V lost 6 bases to trimming and J lost 6 bases; unmatched junction nucleotides: 5. CDR1 and CDR2 (germline): MNHEY, SVGAGI.